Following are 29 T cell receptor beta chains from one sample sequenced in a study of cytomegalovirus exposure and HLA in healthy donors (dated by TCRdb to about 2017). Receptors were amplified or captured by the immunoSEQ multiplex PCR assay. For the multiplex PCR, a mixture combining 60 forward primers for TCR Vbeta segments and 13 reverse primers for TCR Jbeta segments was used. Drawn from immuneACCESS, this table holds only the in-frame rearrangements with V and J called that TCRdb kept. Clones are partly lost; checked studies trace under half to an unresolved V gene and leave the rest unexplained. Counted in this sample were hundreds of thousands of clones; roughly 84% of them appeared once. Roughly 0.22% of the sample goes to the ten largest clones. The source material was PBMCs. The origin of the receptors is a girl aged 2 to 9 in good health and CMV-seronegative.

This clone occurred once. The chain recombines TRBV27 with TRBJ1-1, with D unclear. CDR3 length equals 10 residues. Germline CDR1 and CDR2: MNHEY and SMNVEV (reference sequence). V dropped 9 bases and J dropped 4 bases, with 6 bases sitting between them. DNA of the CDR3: TGTGCCAGTGGCCGCACTGAAGCTTTCTTT. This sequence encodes CASGRTEAFF.

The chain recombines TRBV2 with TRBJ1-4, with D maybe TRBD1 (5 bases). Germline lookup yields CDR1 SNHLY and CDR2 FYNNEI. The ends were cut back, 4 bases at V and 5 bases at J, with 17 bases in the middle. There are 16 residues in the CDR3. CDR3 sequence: CASSVGLGRANEKLFF. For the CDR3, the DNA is TGTGCCAGCAGTGTGGGCCTGGGCAGGGCAAATGAAAAACTGTTTTTT.

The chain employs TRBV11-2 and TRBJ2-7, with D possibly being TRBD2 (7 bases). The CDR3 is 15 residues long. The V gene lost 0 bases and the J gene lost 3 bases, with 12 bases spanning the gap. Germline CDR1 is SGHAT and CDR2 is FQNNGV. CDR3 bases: TGTGCCAGCAGCTTAGAGGGGGGGGCCCTCTACGAGCAGTACTTC. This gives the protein CASSLEGGALYEQYF.

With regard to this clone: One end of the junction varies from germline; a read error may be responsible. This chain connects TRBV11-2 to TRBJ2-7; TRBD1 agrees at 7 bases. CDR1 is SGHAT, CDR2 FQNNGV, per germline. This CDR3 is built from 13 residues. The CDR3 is CASSRDSQYAQYF. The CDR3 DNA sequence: TGTGCCAGCAGCCGGGACAGCCAATACGCGCAGTACTTC.

Written as DNA, the CDR3 is TGTGCCAGCAGCTTAGATCGGCTAGACACAGATACGCAGTATTTT. It translates to CASSLDRLDTDTQYF. The chain uses TRBV7-8 and TRBJ2-3; D is undetermined. With 1 base removed from V and 2 bases from J, the gap between germline ends came to 10 bases. The CDR3 has 15 amino acids. Germline V lookup: CDR1 SGHVS, CDR2 FQNEAQ.

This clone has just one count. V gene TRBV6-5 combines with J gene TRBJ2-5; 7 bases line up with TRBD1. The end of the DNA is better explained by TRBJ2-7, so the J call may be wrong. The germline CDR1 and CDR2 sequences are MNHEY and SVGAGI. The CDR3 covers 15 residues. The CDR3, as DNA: TGTGCCAGCAGAACTGACAGGGTGGGGACCTACGAGCAGTACTTC. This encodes CASRTDRVGTYEQYF.

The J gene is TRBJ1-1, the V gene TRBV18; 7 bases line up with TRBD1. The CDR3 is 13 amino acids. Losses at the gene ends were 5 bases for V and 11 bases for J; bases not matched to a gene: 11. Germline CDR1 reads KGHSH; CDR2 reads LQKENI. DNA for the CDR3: TGTGCCAGCTCAACCGGACAGGATCGAGGTGCTTTCTTT. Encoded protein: CASSTGQDRGAFF. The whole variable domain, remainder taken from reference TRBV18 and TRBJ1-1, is NAGVMQNPRHLVRRRGQEARLRCSPMKGHSHVYWYRQLPEEGLKFMVYLQKENIIDESGMPKERFSAEFPKEGPSILRIQQVVRGDSAAYFCASSTGQDRGAFFGQGTRLTVV.

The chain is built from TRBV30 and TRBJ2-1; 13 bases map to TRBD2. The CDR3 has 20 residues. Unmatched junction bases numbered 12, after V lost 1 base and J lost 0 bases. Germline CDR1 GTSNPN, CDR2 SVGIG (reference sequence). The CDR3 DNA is TGTGCCTGGAGTGGCCTCAGACTAGCGGGAGGAACTAGCTCCTACAATGAGCAGTTCTTC. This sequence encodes CAWSGLRLAGGTSSYNEQFF.

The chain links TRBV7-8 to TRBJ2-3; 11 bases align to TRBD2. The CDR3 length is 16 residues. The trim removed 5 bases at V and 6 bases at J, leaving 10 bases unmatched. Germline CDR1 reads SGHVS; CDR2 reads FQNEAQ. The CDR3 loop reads CASSPLGSGRGDTQYF. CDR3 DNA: TGTGCCAGCAGCCCCCTAGGTAGCGGGAGGGGGGATACGCAGTATTTT.

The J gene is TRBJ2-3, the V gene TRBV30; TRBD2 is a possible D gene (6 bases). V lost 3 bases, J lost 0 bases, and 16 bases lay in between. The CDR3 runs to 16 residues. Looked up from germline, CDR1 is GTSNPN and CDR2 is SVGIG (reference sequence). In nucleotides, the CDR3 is TGTGCCTGGAGGGGGACTTTTTATTCTAGCACAGATACGCAGTATTTT. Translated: CAWRGTFYSSTDTQYF. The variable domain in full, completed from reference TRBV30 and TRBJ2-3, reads SQTIHQWPATLVQPVGSPLSLECTVEGTSNPNLYWYRQAAGRGLQLLFYSVGIGQISSEVPQNLSASRPQDRQFILSSKKLLLSDSGFYLCAWRGTFYSSTDTQYFGPGTRLTVL.

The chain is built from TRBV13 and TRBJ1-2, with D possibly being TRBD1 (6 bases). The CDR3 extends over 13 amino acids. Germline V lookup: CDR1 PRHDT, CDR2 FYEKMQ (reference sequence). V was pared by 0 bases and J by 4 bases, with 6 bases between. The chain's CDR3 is CASSLGRGYGYTF. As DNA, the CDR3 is TGTGCCAGCAGCTTAGGCAGGGGCTATGGCTACACCTTC.

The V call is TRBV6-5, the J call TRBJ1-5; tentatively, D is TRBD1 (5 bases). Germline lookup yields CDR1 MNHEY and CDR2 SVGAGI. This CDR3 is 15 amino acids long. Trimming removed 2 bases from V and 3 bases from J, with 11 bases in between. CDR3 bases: TGTGCCAGCAGTTACGGGGGGATGGACAATCAGCCCCAGCATTTT. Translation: CASSYGGMDNQPQHF.

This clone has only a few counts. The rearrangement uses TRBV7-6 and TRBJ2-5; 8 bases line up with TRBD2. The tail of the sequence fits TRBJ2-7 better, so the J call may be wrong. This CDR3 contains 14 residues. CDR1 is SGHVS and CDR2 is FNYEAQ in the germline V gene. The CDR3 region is CASSLASGIHEQYF. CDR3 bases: TGTGCCAGCAGCTTAGCTAGCGGGATCCACGAGCAGTACTTC.

For the CDR3, the DNA is TGTGCCAGCAGTGAAAACAGGGCCTACGAGCAGTACTTC. Its translation: CASSENRAYEQYF. The chain employs TRBV6-1 and TRBJ2-7, with D possibly being TRBD1 (6 bases). CDR3 length: 13 amino acids. V shed 2 bases and J shed 2 bases, with 7 bases lying between them. Germline V gene data show CDR1 as MNHNS and CDR2 as SASEGT.

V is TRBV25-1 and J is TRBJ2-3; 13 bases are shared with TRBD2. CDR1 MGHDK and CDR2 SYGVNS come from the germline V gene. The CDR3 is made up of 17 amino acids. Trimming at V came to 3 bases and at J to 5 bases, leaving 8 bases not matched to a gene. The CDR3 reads CASSDRRLAGGGDTQYF. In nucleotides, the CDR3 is TGTGCCAGCAGTGACCGCAGACTAGCGGGAGGCGGAGATACGCAGTATTTT.

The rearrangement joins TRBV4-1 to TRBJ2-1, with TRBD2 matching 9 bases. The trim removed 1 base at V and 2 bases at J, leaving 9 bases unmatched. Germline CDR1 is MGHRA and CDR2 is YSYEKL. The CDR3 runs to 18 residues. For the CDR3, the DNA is TGCGCCAGCAGCCAAGTAGACCTGGGACTAGCAGCCTACAATGAGCAGTTCTTC. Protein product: CASSQVDLGLAAYNEQFF.

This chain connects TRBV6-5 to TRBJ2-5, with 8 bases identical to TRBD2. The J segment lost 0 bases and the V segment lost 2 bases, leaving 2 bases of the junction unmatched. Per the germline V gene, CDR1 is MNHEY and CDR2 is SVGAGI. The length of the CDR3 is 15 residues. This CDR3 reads CASSYKREYQETQYF. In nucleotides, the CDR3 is TGTGCCAGCAGTTACAAGCGGGAGTACCAAGAGACCCAGTACTTC.

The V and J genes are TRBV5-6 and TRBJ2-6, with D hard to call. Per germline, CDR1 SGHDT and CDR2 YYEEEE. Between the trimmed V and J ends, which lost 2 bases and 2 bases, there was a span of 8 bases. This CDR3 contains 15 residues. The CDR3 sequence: CASSFRPAGANVLTF. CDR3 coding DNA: TGTGCCAGCAGCTTTCGCCCGGCTGGGGCCAACGTCCTGACTTTC. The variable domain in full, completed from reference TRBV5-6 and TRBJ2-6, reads DAGVTQSPTHLIKTRGQQVTLRCSPKSGHDTVSWYQQALGQGPQFIFQYYEEEERQRGNFPDRFSGHQFPNYSSELNVNALLLGDSALYLCASSFRPAGANVLTFGAGSRLTVL.

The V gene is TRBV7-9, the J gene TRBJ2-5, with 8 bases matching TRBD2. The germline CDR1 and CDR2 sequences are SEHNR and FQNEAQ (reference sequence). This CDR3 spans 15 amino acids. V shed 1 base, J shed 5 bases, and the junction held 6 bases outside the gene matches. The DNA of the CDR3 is TGTGCCAGCAGCTTAGACGGGAGGGCCTGGGAGACCCAGTACTTC. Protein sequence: CASSLDGRAWETQYF.

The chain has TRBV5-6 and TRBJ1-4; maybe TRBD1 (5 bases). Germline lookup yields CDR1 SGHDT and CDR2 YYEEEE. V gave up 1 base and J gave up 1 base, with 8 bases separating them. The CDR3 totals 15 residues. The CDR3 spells CASSLNGGTNEKLFF. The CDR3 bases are TGTGCCAGCAGCTTGAACGGGGGAACTAATGAAAAACTGTTTTTT.

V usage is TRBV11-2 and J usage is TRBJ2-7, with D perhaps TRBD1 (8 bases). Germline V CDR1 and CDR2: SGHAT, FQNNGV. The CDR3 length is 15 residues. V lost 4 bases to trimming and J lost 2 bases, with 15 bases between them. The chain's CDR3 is CASSYRTGTTYEQYF. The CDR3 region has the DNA TGTGCCAGCAGCTATCGGACAGGGACTACCTACGAGCAGTACTTC.

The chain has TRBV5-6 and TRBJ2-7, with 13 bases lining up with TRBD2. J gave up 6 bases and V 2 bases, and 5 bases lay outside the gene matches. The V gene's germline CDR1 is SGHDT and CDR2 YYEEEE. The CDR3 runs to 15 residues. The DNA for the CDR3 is TGTGCCAGCAGCTTAGGGACTAGCGGGAATCGCGAGCAGTACTTC. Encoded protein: CASSLGTSGNREQYF.

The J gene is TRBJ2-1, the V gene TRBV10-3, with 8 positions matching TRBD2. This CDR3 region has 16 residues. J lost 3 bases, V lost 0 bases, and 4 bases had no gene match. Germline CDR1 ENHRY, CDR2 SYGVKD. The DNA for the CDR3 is TGTGCCATCAGTGAGTCCGGCCTAGCGGGCTACAATGAGCAGTTCTTC. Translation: CAISESGLAGYNEQFF.

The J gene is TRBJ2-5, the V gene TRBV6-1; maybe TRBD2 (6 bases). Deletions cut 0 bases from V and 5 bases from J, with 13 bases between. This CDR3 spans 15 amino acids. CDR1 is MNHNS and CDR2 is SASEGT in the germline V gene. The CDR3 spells CASSEAFGGRETQYF. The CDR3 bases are TGTGCCAGCAGTGAAGCGTTCGGGGGACGGGAGACCCAGTACTTC.

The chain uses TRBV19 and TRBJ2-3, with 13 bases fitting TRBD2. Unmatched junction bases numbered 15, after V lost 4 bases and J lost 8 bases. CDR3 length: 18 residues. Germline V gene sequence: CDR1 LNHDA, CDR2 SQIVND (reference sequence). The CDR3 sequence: CASSNRLAGGGAGTTQYF. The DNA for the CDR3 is TGTGCCAGTAGTAACCGACTAGCGGGGGGCGGTGCTGGCACTACGCAGTATTTT.

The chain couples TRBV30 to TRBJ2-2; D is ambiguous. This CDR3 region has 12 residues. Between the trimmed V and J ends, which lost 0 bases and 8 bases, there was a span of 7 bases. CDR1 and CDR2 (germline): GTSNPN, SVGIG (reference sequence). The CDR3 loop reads CAWSVRVGELFF. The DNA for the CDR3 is TGTGCCTGGAGTGTACGGGTTGGGGAGCTGTTTTTT.

As DNA, the CDR3 is TGTGCCAGCAGTTTATGGTTGGACAGGGCGAACACCGGGGAGCTGTTTTTT. Residues: CASSLWLDRANTGELFF. V is TRBV27 and J is TRBJ2-2, with 8 bases that match TRBD1. CDR3 length: 17 amino acids. Germline lookup yields CDR1 MNHEY and CDR2 SMNVEV (reference sequence). Trimming cost V 1 base and J 0 bases; bases outside gene matches: 4.

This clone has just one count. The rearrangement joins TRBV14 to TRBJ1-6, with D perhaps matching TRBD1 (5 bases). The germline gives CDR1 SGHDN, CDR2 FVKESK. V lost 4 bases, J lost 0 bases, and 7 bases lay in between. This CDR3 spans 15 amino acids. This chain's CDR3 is CASSRGSSYNSPLHF. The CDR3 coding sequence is TGTGCCAGCAGCCGGGGCAGCTCCTATAATTCACCCCTCCACTTT.

Here the CDR3 reads CASSPDDGLAGVHEQYF. In DNA, the CDR3 is TGTGCCAGCAGCCCCGATGACGGACTAGCGGGAGTCCACGAGCAGTACTTC. The chain is built from TRBV5-6 and TRBJ2-7, with TRBD2 matching 13 bases. This CDR3 has 17 amino acids. J lost 5 bases, V lost 4 bases, and 12 bases had no gene match. Germline CDR1 reads SGHDT; CDR2 reads YYEEEE.